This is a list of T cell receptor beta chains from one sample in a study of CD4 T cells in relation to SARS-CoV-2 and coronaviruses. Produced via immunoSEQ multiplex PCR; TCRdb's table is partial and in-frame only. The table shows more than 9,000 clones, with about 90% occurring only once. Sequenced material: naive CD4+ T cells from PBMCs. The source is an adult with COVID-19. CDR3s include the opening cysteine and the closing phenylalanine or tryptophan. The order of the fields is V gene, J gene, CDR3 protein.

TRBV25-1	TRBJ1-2	CASSGSTGIRHGYTF
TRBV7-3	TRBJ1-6	CASSLSRESPLHF
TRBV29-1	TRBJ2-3	CSVAPGQLTDTQYF
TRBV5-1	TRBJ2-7	CASSSPGQGAEYF
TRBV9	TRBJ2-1	CASSARTGMRDEQFF
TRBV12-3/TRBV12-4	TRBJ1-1	CASSPVYTEAFF
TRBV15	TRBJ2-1	CATSRDRGTSGGAVLVSVYNEQFF
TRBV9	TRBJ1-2	CASSVDAGRGYTF
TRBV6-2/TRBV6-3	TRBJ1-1	CASSYARTVVDTEAFF
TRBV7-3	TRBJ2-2	CASSLTAGGLSGELFF
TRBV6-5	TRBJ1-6	CASTSQGDNSPLHF
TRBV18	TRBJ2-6	CASSPLFGQPSGANVLTF
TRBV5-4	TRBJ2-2	CASSARQGATGELFF
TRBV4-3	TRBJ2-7	CASSQKGGSPLEQYF
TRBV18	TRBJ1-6	CASSPLEVSPLHF
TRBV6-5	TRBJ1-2	CASSYTGYGYTF
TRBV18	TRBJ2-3	CASSPRGAGLTDTQYF
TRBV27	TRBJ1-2	CASSLRGGGNYGYTF
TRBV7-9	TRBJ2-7	CASSLVVGTGSYEQYF
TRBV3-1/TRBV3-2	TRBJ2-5	CASSQDPRAAGNRETQYF
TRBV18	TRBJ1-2	CASSPGPGPNYGYTF
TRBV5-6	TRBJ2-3	CASSLGAGYTDTQYF
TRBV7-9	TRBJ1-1	CASSLHGGGDTEAFF
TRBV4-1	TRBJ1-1	CASSQGQGLDTEAFF
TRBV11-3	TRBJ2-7	CASRQQGYEQYF
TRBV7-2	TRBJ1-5	CASSRQGPPQGWQPQHF
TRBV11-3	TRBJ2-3	CASSPVPSGGRTQYF
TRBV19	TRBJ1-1	CASSIGGGSPAFF
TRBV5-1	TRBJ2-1	CASSRAGGQFEQFF
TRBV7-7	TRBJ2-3	CASSPEELAAPQYF
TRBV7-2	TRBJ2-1	CASSLVGTVNEQFF
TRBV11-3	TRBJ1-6	CASTQGVSSPLHF
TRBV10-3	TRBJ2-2	CAISESRGPGSVTGELFF
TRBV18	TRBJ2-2	CASSTGQANTGELFF
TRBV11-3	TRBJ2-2	CASSSLATDTGELFF
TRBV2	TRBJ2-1	CASSEVFEQFF
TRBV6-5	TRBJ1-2	CASRPSTGGYTF
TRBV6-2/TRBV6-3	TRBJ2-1	CASSYFERVPEDEQFF
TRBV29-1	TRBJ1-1	CSVVGITEAFF
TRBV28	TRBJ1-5	CASSPDRGFQPQHF
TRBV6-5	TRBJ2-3	CASSFGPSTDTQYF
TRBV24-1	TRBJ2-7	CATSDPGTGYEQYF
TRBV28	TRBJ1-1	CASTWTVPNTEAFF
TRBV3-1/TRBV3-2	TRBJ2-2	CASSHLGGGRSGELFF
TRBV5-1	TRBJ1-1	CASNIQPGEGSAEAFF
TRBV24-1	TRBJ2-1	CATSDPGAYNEQFF
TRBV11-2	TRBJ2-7	CASSQGGAPYEQYF
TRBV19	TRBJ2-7	CASSNIRRAPYEQYF
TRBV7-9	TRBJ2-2	CASTEGGVNTGELFF
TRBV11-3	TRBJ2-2	CASSLVAGDVTGELFF
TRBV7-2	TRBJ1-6	CASSFAGRDSPLHF
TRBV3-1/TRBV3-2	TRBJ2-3	CASSQGQGTDTQYF
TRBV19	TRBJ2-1	CASSIDGTSGYNEQFF
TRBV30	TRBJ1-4	CAWSVRGQGDEKLFF